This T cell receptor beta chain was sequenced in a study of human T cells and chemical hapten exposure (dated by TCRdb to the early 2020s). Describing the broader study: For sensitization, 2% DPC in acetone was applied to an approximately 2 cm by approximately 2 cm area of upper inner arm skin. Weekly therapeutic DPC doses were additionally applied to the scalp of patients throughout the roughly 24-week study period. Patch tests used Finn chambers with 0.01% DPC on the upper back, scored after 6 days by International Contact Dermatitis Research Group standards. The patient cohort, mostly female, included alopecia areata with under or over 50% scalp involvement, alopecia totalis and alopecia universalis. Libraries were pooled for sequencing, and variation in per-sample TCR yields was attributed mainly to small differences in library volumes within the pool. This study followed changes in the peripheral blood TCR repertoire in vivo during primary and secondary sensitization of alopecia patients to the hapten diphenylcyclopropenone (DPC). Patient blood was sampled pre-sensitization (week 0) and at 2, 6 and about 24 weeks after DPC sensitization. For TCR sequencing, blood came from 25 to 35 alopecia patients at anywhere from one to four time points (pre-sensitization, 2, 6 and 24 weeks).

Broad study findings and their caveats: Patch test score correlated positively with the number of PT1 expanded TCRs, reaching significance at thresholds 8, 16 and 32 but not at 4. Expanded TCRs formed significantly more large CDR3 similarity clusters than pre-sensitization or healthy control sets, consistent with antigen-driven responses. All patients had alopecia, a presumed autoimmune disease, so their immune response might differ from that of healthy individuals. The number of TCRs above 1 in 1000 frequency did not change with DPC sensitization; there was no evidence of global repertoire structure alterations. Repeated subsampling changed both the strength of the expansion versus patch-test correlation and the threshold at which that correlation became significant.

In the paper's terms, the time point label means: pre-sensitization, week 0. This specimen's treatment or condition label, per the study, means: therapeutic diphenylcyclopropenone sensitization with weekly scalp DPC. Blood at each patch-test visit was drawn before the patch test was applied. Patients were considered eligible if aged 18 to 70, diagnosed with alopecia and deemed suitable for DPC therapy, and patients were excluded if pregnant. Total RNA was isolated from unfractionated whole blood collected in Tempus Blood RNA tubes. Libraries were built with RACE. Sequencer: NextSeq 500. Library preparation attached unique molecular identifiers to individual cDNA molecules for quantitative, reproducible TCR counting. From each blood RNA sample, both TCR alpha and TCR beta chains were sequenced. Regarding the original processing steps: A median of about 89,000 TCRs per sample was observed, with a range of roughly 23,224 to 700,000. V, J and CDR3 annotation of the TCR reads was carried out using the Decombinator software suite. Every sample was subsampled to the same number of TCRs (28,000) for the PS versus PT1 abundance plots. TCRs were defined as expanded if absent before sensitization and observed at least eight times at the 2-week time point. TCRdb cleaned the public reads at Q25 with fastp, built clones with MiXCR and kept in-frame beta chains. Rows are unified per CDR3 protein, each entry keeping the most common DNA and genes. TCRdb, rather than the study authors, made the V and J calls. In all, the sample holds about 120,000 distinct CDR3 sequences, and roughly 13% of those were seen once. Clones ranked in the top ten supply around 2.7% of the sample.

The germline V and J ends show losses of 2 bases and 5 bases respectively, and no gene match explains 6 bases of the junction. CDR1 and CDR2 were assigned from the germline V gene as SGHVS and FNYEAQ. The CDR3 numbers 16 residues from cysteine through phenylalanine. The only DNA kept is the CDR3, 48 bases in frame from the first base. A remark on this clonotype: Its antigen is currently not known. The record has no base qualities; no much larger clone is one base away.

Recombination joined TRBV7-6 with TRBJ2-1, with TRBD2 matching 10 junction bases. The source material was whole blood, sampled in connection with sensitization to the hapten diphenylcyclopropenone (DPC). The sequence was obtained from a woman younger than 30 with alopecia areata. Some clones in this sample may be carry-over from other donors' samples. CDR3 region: CASSLRLAGDHNEQFF. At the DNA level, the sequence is TGTGCCAGCAGCTTACGTCTAGCGGGGGACCACAATGAGCAGTTCTTC.